This is a list of T cell receptor beta chains from one sample in a study of T-cell reconstitution after alpha-beta-depleted transplantation in children. TCRdb called the PCR reads again in MiXCR, with one record for every CDR3 protein. The sample carries 260,000 or so distinct CDR3 sequences, approximately 12% recorded once. The specimen was PBMCs from the stem cell graft donor, collected from the stem cell graft. The receptors stem from a human donor who donated a stem cell graft to a child with acute lymphoblastic leukemia. The CDR3 runs from the conserved cysteine through the conserved F or W. A D gene is named only where the DNA matches it firmly. Not all rows give a size; the values are once, few, many and, for expanded clones, a class.

abundance	d_gene	v_gene	j_gene	CDR3aa
many	NA	TRBV7-8	TRBJ2-7	CASSLRGGRVSYEQYF
many	NA	TRBV6-2/TRBV6-3	TRBJ1-6	CASSSWGTPLHF
many	NA	TRBV9	TRBJ2-1	CASSFSGSEQFF
many	TRBD1	TRBV2	TRBJ1-5	CASRRTGGDQPQHF
NA	TRBD1	TRBV20-1	TRBJ1-5	CSAREGQGWNQPQHF
few	NA	TRBV19	TRBJ2-1	CASSLGQRNEQFF
few	NA	TRBV18	TRBJ2-3	CASSTVRWGDTQYF
many	NA	TRBV5-1	TRBJ1-1	CASSLDRFETEAFF
many	NA	TRBV20-1	TRBJ2-7	CSALQVVSYEQYF
many	TRBD1	TRBV7-9	TRBJ1-2	CASSPTGTGVDGYTF
many	NA	TRBV2	TRBJ2-1	CASSEVPRNEQFF
NA	NA	TRBV4-2	TRBJ1-5	CASSQGWRHDNQPQHF
many	NA	TRBV19	TRBJ2-5	CASSVVQGGETQYF
many	TRBD1	TRBV7-9	TRBJ1-1	CASSSFRDSMNTEAFF
many	NA	TRBV29-1	TRBJ1-5	CSVARGSNQPQHF
many	NA	TRBV6-2/TRBV6-3	TRBJ1-1	CASRTGTEAFF
few	TRBD1	TRBV23-1	TRBJ1-5	CASSLNRGPINQPQHF
many	NA	TRBV20-1	TRBJ2-7	CSAQVQGTYEQYF
many	NA	TRBV4-3	TRBJ1-1	CASSPLQGILDTEAFF
many	NA	TRBV20-1	TRBJ2-7	CSARVGEQYF
many	NA	TRBV7-2	TRBJ2-4	CASSSPTVNIQYF
many	NA	TRBV4-2	TRBJ2-1	CASSQVFQRAHNEQFF
NA	TRBD1	TRBV20-1	TRBJ2-2	CSARDKDRVNTGELFF
many	NA	TRBV29-1	TRBJ2-3	CSAVTRQRLTDTQYF
few	TRBD1	TRBV5-1	TRBJ2-2	CASSKDRVLTGELFF
many	TRBD2	TRBV11-2	TRBJ2-7	CASISGSGVGEQYF
many	NA	TRBV10-1	TRBJ1-1	CASSDSIGRNTEAFF
many	TRBD2	TRBV7-2	TRBJ2-1	CASSLSAGAYNEQFF
many	TRBD1	TRBV7-9	TRBJ2-5	CASSSGQGLGGETQYF
NA	NA	TRBV6-2/TRBV6-3	TRBJ2-1	CASSYEAAPPYNEQFF
few	NA	TRBV6-6	TRBJ2-7	CASLRQHGYEQYF
few	TRBD1	TRBV7-6	TRBJ2-2	CASSLGGQYTGELFF
many	NA	TRBV5-8	TRBJ2-3	CASSPDGQTDTQYF
many	TRBD1	TRBV19	TRBJ1-5	CASSTPGQDNQPQHF
NA	TRBD1	TRBV18	TRBJ2-4	CASSPDRDIQYF
many	TRBD1	TRBV12-3/TRBV12-4	TRBJ2-7	CASSTSQGAYEQYF
many	NA	TRBV12-3/TRBV12-4	TRBJ2-7	CASSQGSDEQYF
many	NA	TRBV7-9	TRBJ1-1	CASSFGGRYTTEAFF
many	NA	TRBV7-2	TRBJ2-7	CASGPTYEQYF
NA	NA	TRBV6-1	TRBJ2-7	CASKGSHYEQYF
many	NA	TRBV12-5	TRBJ2-7	CASAGGVTYEQYF
many	NA	TRBV4-2	TRBJ1-6	CASRPFGGQQPDNSPLHF
NA	NA	TRBV5-3	TRBJ2-2	CAIGSENTGELFF
NA	TRBD1	TRBV20-1	TRBJ2-4	CSLPRQGDRQYF
few	TRBD2	TRBV6-4	TRBJ2-1	CASSDPPTSSEQFF
many	NA	TRBV14	TRBJ2-7	CASSQVAFYEQYF
many	NA	TRBV20-1	TRBJ2-3	CSARHPGPDTQYF
few	NA	TRBV4-2	TRBJ2-7	CASSQAEPSYEQYF
NA	TRBD2	TRBV20-1	TRBJ2-1	CSARLAGGNEQFF
many	NA	TRBV5-1	TRBJ2-2	CASSLMRNTGELFF
many	TRBD2	TRBV20-1	TRBJ2-1	CSARTGGSYNEQFF
many	NA	TRBV7-2	TRBJ2-5	CASSLTREETQYF
many	NA	TRBV5-6	TRBJ2-2	CASSFRLRDLTGELFF
NA	NA	TRBV19	TRBJ2-7	CASRSYEQYF
many	NA	TRBV20-1	TRBJ1-4	CSARDFAGSEKLFF
many	NA	TRBV3-1	TRBJ2-5	CASSQEAHKTETQYF
few	TRBD1	TRBV15	TRBJ2-7	CATSRDRGIYEQYF
NA	TRBD1	TRBV10-3	TRBJ2-7	CAISGGTGVNEQYF
many	NA	TRBV6-1	TRBJ2-1	CASSPLGRVQRGNEQFF
many	TRBD1	TRBV29-1	TRBJ2-7	CSVTQGASYEQYF